The 19 T cell receptor beta chains reported below all come from one sample, sequenced in a study of blood T cell repertoires in COVID-19. This table comes from immunoSEQ multiplex PCR, and its TCRdb copy is limited to in-frame clones, with some not included. Among about 250,000 clones listed, about 70% were seen once. Sequenced input: peripheral blood. Receptor source: an elderly woman with acute or convalescent COVID-19.

V gene TRBV29-1 combines with J gene TRBJ2-5, with D possibly being TRBD2 (5 bases). The germline CDR1 and CDR2 sequences are SQVTM and ANQGSEA. Trimming removed 6 bases at V and 5 bases at J, with 10 bases between. This CDR3 is 11 amino acids long. CDR3 in DNA: TGCAGCGTGGGCCCTAGCGAGACCCAGTACTTC. This encodes CSVGPSETQYF.

The J gene is TRBJ1-2, the V gene TRBV5-3; possibly TRBD1 for D (5 bases). TRBV5-3 is an ORF, with its function uncertain. V was clipped by 10 bases and J by 1 base, with 17 bases between them. The CDR3 has 14 amino acids. The CDR3 DNA follows: TGTGCCCCCCGCGGGGGGACCCATAACTATGGCTACACCTTC. Protein sequence: CAPRGGTHNYGYTF.

This rearrangement joins TRBV5-1 to TRBJ2-2; D remains unclear. Germline assignment: CDR1 SGHRS and CDR2 YFSETQ. This CDR3 is 13 amino acids long. V was cut by 5 bases and J by 8 bases, with 13 bases left in between. In DNA, the CDR3 is TGCGCCAGCAGTATTTCTGAGGCTGGGGAGCTGTTTTTT. Translated: CASSISEAGELFF.

The chain is built from TRBV5-1 and TRBJ1-2; no reliable D call. The CDR3 contains 13 residues. The germline V and J ends were trimmed by 0 bases and 7 bases, with 10 bases remaining between them. Germline V gives CDR1 SGHRS, CDR2 YFSETQ. The CDR3 sequence: CASSLDPPSGYTF. The CDR3 bases are TGCGCCAGCAGCTTGGACCCGCCGAGTGGCTACACCTTC.

The genes are TRBV19 and TRBJ2-4; 9 nucleotides align to TRBD2. The CDR3 runs 18 residues. CDR1 and CDR2 (germline): LNHDA, SQIVND (reference sequence). Trimming took 3 bases from V and 0 from J; bases not matched to a gene: 9. CDR3 DNA: TGTGCCAGTAGTATCGAAATAGCGGGGGACCTAGCCAAAAACATTCAGTACTTC. The encoded protein is CASSIEIAGDLAKNIQYF.

V gene TRBV6-2 or TRBV6-3 combines with J gene TRBJ2-5; 10 bases align to TRBD2. Germline values: CDR1 MNHEY, CDR2 SVGEGT. V shed 5 bases and J 4 bases; nucleotides not matched to a gene: 4. CDR3 size: 14 residues. CDR3 DNA sequence: TGTGCCAGCAGTCTAGCGGGAGTTCGAGAGACCCAGTACTTC. This encodes CASSLAGVRETQYF.

J is TRBJ1-2 and V is TRBV29-1; 7 positions agree with TRBD1. The germline V gene has CDR1 SQVTM and CDR2 ANQGSEA. The CDR3 spans 12 residues. Losses at the gene ends were 7 bases for V and 5 bases for J; bases not matched to a gene: 7. CDR3: CSAGQVEYGYTF. CDR3 sequence (DNA): TGCAGCGCCGGACAGGTCGAATATGGCTACACCTTC.

The chain uses TRBV27 and TRBJ1-6; 8 positions match TRBD1. CDR3 length: 13 residues. Germline values: CDR1 MNHEY, CDR2 SMNVEV (reference sequence). V trimming: 8 bases; J trimming: 10 bases; junction bases outside the gene matches: 7. The CDR3, as DNA: TGTGCCAGCCACGGACAGGGACAGTCACCCCTCCACTTT. It yields the protein CASHGQGQSPLHF.

V is TRBV11-2 and J is TRBJ1-1, with D tentatively TRBD1 (6 bases). V gave up 1 base and J gave up 1 base, with 10 bases separating them. This CDR3 has 15 amino acids. Germline CDR1 SGHAT, CDR2 FQNNGV. The CDR3 bases are TGTGCCAGCAGCTTAGGGGGGCGGAGGAACACTGAAGCTTTCTTT. It specifies CASSLGGRRNTEAFF.

The V gene is TRBV19, the J gene TRBJ2-6; 8 bases map to TRBD1. Germline V gives CDR1 LNHDA, CDR2 SQIVND (reference sequence). CDR3 length: 17 residues. J gave up 2 bases and V 1 base, and 4 bases lay outside the gene matches. This CDR3 reads CASSIGQGAAGANVLTF. The CDR3 DNA reads TGTGCCAGTAGTATAGGCCAGGGGGCTGCTGGGGCCAACGTCCTGACTTTC.

The gene calls are TRBV10-3 and TRBJ2-1; perhaps TRBD1 as D (5 bases). This CDR3 is 13 amino acids long. The V end was cut by 4 bases, the J end by 4 bases, with 8 bases between. Germline CDR1 is ENHRY and CDR2 is SYGVKD. CDR3 in DNA: TGTGCCATCAGTGGGCAGGGTTACAATGAGCAGTTCTTC. Encoded protein: CAISGQGYNEQFF.

V gene TRBV27 combines with J gene TRBJ2-1; 9 nucleotides agree with TRBD1. Germline V gene sequence: CDR1 MNHEY, CDR2 SMNVEV (reference sequence). CDR3 size: 15 residues. Germline trimming cut 3 bases from V and 8 bases from J; bases unmatched to any gene: 8. The CDR3 DNA is TGTGCCAGCAGTTTCTGGGACAGGGCGACCCATGAGCAGTTCTTC. Its protein product is CASSFWDRATHEQFF.

The chain recombines TRBV2 with TRBJ1-2; TRBD1 might be the D (5 bases). The V gene's germline CDR1 is SNHLY and CDR2 FYNNEI. The CDR3 is 13 amino acids. The V gene lost 8 bases and the J gene lost 4 bases, with 14 bases spanning the gap. CDR3 in DNA: TGTGCCAGCGGAGAAAGGGGAGGCTATGGCTACACCTTC. It specifies CASGERGGYGYTF.

The chain uses TRBV2 and TRBJ1-2; D is unclear. Trimming left V 4 bases short and J 3 bases short, with 12 bases between. The CDR3 is made up of 14 amino acids. The V gene's germline CDR1 is SNHLY and CDR2 FYNNEI. The CDR3 nucleotides read TGTGCCAGCAGTGCGGGAAGGATCGACTATGGCTACACCTTC. Translation: CASSAGRIDYGYTF.

This clone was seen only a few times. The genes are TRBV6-5 and TRBJ1-3; 8 bases fit TRBD1. The CDR3 spans 15 residues. The V gene's germline CDR1 is MNHEY and CDR2 SVGAGI. V shed 7 bases, J shed 3 bases, and the junction held 8 bases outside the gene matches. DNA of the CDR3: TGTGCCAGCATCGTACAGGGGGAGTTTGGAAACACCATATATTTT. It codes for CASIVQGEFGNTIYF.

J is TRBJ1-4 and V is TRBV9; D might be TRBD1 (5 bases). There are 14 residues in the CDR3. Trimming took off 2 bases at V and 3 bases at J, with 8 bases between the two ends. Looked up from germline, CDR1 is SGDLS and CDR2 is YYNGEE. The CDR3 is CASSVGGANEKLFF. CDR3 bases: TGTGCCAGCAGCGTCGGGGGAGCTAATGAAAAACTGTTTTTT.

This clone was seen only once. The CDR3 DNA sequence: TGTGCCAGCAGCTTAACTAGCGGGGGCTACTACGAGCAGTACTTC. This encodes CASSLTSGGYYEQYF. The V and J genes are TRBV5-5 and TRBJ2-7, with TRBD2 matching 11 bases. The trim removed 2 bases at V and 3 bases at J, leaving 4 bases unmatched. Germline CDR1 reads SGHKS; CDR2 reads YYEKEE (reference sequence). The CDR3 contains 15 residues.

The chain carries TRBV2 and TRBJ2-7, with 9 bases that match TRBD1. The CDR3 consists of 14 residues. Trimming took 4 bases from V and 5 from J; bases not matched to a gene: 6. Per the germline V gene, CDR1 is SNHLY and CDR2 is FYNNEI. The CDR3 DNA reads as TGTGCCAGCAGTGTCAAAGGGACAGGGAACGAGCAGTACTTC. Translation gives CASSVKGTGNEQYF. Filled out from reference TRBV2 and TRBJ2-7, the complete variable domain reads EPEVTQTPSHQVTQMGQEVILRCVPISNHLYFYWYRQILGQKVEFLVSFYNNEISEKSEIFDDQFSVERPDGSNFTLKIRSTKLEDSAMYFCASSVKGTGNEQYFGPGTRLTVT.

This rearrangement joins TRBV4-3 to TRBJ1-5; 10 nucleotides align to TRBD1. The V gene end was trimmed by 3 bases and the J gene end by 6 bases; junction bases not matched to a gene: 2. Germline V CDR1 and CDR2: LGHNA, YSLEER. The CDR3 spans 14 residues. The DNA of the CDR3 is TGCGCCAGCAGCCAGGGGACAGGGGTTCAGCCCCAGCATTTT. Its translation is CASSQGTGVQPQHF.